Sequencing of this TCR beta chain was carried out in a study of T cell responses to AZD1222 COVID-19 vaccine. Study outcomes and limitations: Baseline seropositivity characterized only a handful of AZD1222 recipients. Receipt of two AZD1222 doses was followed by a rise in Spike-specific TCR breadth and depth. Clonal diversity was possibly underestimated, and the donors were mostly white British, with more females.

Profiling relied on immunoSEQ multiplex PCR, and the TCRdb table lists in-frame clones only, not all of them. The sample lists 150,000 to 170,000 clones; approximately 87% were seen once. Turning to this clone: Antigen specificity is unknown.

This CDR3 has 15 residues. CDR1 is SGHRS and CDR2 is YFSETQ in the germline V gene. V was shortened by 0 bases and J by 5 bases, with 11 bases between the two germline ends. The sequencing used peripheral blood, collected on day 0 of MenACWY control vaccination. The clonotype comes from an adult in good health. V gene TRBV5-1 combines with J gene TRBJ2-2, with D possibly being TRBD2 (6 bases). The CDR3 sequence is CASSLVGTSTGELFF. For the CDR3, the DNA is TGCGCCAGCAGCTTGGTTGGGACTTCTACCGGGGAGCTGTTTTTT.